This T cell receptor beta chain was sequenced in a study of cytomegalovirus exposure and HLA in healthy donors. PCR primers comprised 60 Vbeta and 13 Jbeta primers. Measured with immunoSEQ multiplex PCR; TCRdb has only the in-frame clones, and not every one. Among 95,000 to 150,000 clones, about four fifths were seen once, and the ten largest hold approximately 3.8%. Notes on this clone: The antigen is unknown.

Germline values: CDR1 MDHEN, CDR2 SYDVKM. V dropped 6 bases and J dropped 0 bases, with 6 bases sitting between them. The CDR3 sequence is 12 residues long. Study-level results: The authors excluded some V segments, including TRBV6-2 and TRBV6-3, as indistinguishable. Follow-up analysis later connected one missense variant in DCLRE1C with trimming of TCR beta V- and J-genes.

Sequencing was carried out using PBMCs. The clonotype comes from a middle-aged woman in good health and CMV-seropositive. The rearrangement joins TRBV28 to TRBJ2-7; D gene uncertain. Here the CDR3 DNA reads TGTGCCAGCAGCCCTAGCTCCTACGAGCAGTACTTC. It codes for CASSPSSYEQYF.